Each of the 24 T cell receptor beta chains below was sequenced from the same sample in a study of patients and donors after allogeneic stem cell transplantation (dated by TCRdb to 2019 to 2021). Receptors were amplified or captured by RT-PCR. The data were produced on a NextSeq 550. The raw public data were reprocessed by TCRdb itself: fastp quality trimming at Q25, MiXCR clonotype calling, in-frame beta chains only. Each CDR3 protein gets just one entry, which takes the most common genes and DNA from the rows behind it. For this sample there are approximately 33,000 distinct CDR3 sequences; about 6.8% appear just once. The ten largest clones add up to around a third of the sample. Material: blood, either unsorted or a sorted T cell fraction (not recorded which). These receptors were obtained from a human donor who was either an allogeneic HSCT recipient or a stem cell or donor lymphocyte infusion donor (not recorded which). It is not recorded whose cells these are; they may come from a transplant donor.

This clonotype was detected only a few times. Here the CDR3 DNA reads TGCGCCAGCAGCCAAGATCCGGCAGGCCTCTACGAGCAGTACTTC. Translating it yields CASSQDPAGLYEQYF. The rearrangement uses TRBV4-3 and TRBJ2-7, with unresolved D. Trimming pared 0 bases from V and 3 bases from J, leaving 12 bases between. CDR1 and CDR2 (germline): LGHNA, YSLEER. The length of the CDR3 is 15 residues.

The chain uses TRBV20-1 and TRBJ2-1, with TRBD2 matching over 11 bases. Trimming at V came to 0 bases and at J to 5 bases, leaving 6 bases not matched to a gene. CDR1 DFQATT and CDR2 SNEGSKA come from the germline V gene (reference sequence). This CDR3 contains 16 residues. DNA of the CDR3: TGCAGTGCTAGAGATCCCTTACTAGCGGGAGACAATGAGCAGTTCTTC. Translated, it gives CSARDPLLAGDNEQFF.

This clonotype showed up many times. The chain employs TRBV15 and TRBJ1-5, with TRBD1 matching 9 bases. V shed 3 bases and J 5 bases; nucleotides not matched to a gene: 5. The CDR3 consists of 15 residues. Germline-derived CDR1 and CDR2 are LNHNV and YYDKDF (reference sequence). CDR3 nucleotides: TGTGCCACCAGCAGCCCGGGACAGGGCGATCAGCCCCAGCATTTT. This encodes CATSSPGQGDQPQHF.

The gene calls are TRBV20-1 and TRBJ2-1, with D unclear. V was cut by 3 bases and J by 5 bases, with 8 bases left in between. Germline CDR1 reads DFQATT; CDR2 reads SNEGSKA (reference sequence). CDR3 size: 12 residues. The CDR3 is CSASSPNNEQFF. The CDR3 DNA reads as TGCAGTGCTAGTAGTCCCAACAATGAGCAGTTCTTC.

This clonotype was counted many times. This chain uses TRBV20-1 with TRBJ2-1; D possibly corresponds to TRBD2 (5 bases). V lost 4 bases and J 0 bases, leaving 22 bases between the germline ends. The CDR3 totals 18 residues. Germline V lookup: CDR1 DFQATT, CDR2 SNEGSKA (reference sequence). The CDR3 DNA is TGCAGTGCTAATTCATTCCTGGGAGCCTCGGGCTCCTACAATGAGCAGTTCTTC. As protein: CSANSFLGASGSYNEQFF.

The V call is TRBV9, the J call TRBJ2-7; 8 bases match TRBD1. The CDR3 contains 14 residues. V was pared by 1 base and J by 0 bases, with 0 bases of the junction left unmatched. Looked up from germline, CDR1 is SGDLS and CDR2 is YYNGEE. The DNA for the CDR3 is TGTGCCAGCAGCGTACAGGGGGCCTCCTACGAGCAGTACTTC. Translation gives CASSVQGASYEQYF. The full variable domain, completed using reference TRBV9 and TRBJ2-7, is DSGVTQTPKHLITATGQRVTLRCSPRSGDLSVYWYQQSLDQGLQFLIQYYNGEERAKGNILERFSAQQFPDLHSELNLSSLELGDSALYFCASSVQGASYEQYFGPGTRLTVT.

V gene TRBV5-1 combines with J gene TRBJ2-3; the D gene is possibly TRBD2 (5 bases). Germline V CDR1 and CDR2: SGHRS, YFSETQ. V shed 0 bases and J shed 2 bases, with 10 bases lying between them. CDR3 length: 15 residues. In DNA form, the CDR3 reads TGCGCCAGCAGCTTGGCGGGGAAGAACACAGATACGCAGTATTTT. It yields the protein CASSLAGKNTDTQYF. Full variable domain (missing parts from reference TRBV5-1 and TRBJ2-3): KAGVTQTPRYLIKTRGQQVTLSCSPISGHRSVSWYQQTPGQGLQFLFEYFSETQRNKGNFPGRFSGRQFSNSRSEMNVSTLELGDSALYLCASSLAGKNTDTQYFGPGTRLTVL.

This clonotype was seen many times. This chain joins TRBV12-3 or TRBV12-4 and TRBJ1-1, with 8 bases that match TRBD1. The ends lost 1 base at V and 4 bases at J; junction bases unmatched: 8. The CDR3 consists of 16 residues. CDR3 in amino acids: CASSLGGPQGATEAFF. The CDR3 DNA reads as TGTGCCAGCAGTTTAGGAGGGCCCCAGGGGGCCACTGAAGCTTTCTTT.

This clonotype turned up a few times. The chain combines TRBV7-6 with TRBJ2-3, with unresolved D. The CDR3 consists of 16 residues. Germline assignment: CDR1 SGHVS and CDR2 FNYEAQ. The ends were cut back, 11 bases at V and 0 bases at J, with 21 bases in the middle. The CDR3 DNA sequence: TGTGCCGCCTCACCTCCGTTCTTGCTAAGCACAGATACGCAGTATTTT. Amino acids: CAASPPFLLSTDTQYF. The full variable domain, completed using reference TRBV7-6 and TRBJ2-3, is GAGVSQSPRYKVTKRGQDVALRCDPISGHVSLYWYRQALGQGPEFLTYFNYEAQQDKSGLPNDRFSAERPEGSISTLTIQRTEQRDSAMYRCAASPPFLLSTDTQYFGPGTRLTVL.

This clonotype has just a few counts. This chain joins TRBV20-1 and TRBJ1-5, with TRBD1 identical over 10 bases. This CDR3 has 24 amino acids. J was trimmed by 6 bases and V by 2 bases; bases with no gene match: 34. The germline V gene has CDR1 DFQATT and CDR2 SNEGSKA (reference sequence). The CDR3 coding sequence is TGCAGTGCTAGACCGCCACACGAGGCTTCGCGGGGACAGGGGAATCAGGGGGCCAGTCAGCCCCAGCATTTT. Protein sequence: CSARPPHEASRGQGNQGASQPQHF.

Ten or more counts support this clonotype. V and J are TRBV5-1 and TRBJ2-5; tentative D call: TRBD1 (6 bases). V lost 4 bases, J lost 2 bases, and 12 bases lay in between. CDR1 SGHRS and CDR2 YFSETQ come from the germline V gene. The CDR3 length is 14 residues. The CDR3 coding sequence is TGCGCCAGCAGCGCCTCAGGGGTACAAGAGACCCAGTACTTC. Translation: CASSASGVQETQYF. Full variable domain (remainder filled in from reference TRBV5-1 and TRBJ2-5): KAGVTQTPRYLIKTRGQQVTLSCSPISGHRSVSWYQQTPGQGLQFLFEYFSETQRNKGNFPGRFSGRQFSNSRSEMNVSTLELGDSALYLCASSASGVQETQYFGPGTRLLVL.

This clonotype was picked up many times. The CDR3 protein is CAISGLADYNEQFF. CDR3 in DNA: TGTGCCATCAGTGGACTAGCGGATTACAATGAGCAGTTCTTC. The chain combines TRBV10-3 with TRBJ2-1; 9 bases align to TRBD2. CDR1 is ENHRY and CDR2 is SYGVKD in the germline V gene. This CDR3 is 14 amino acids long. V lost 4 bases, J lost 4 bases, and 2 bases stayed unmatched.

This clonotype has just a few counts. The chain recombines TRBV10-2 with TRBJ2-1, with D unclear. Germline V gives CDR1 WSHSY, CDR2 SAAADI. The CDR3 spans 12 residues. Trimming cost V 5 bases and J 3 bases, with 5 bases left between them. In DNA form, the CDR3 reads TGCGCCAGCAGTCACGACTACAATGAGCAGTTCTTC. This encodes CASSHDYNEQFF.

Ten or more counts support this clonotype. In DNA form, the CDR3 reads TGTGCCAGCTTGCGGGGGGAATCCATGAACACTGAAGCTTTCTTT. Translation gives CASLRGESMNTEAFF. The genes are TRBV5-5 and TRBJ1-1; TRBD1 is a possible D gene (5 bases). Trimming stripped 7 bases from V and 0 bases from J, with 16 bases between. Germline assignment: CDR1 SGHKS and CDR2 YYEKEE (reference sequence). This CDR3 has 15 residues.

This chain uses TRBV6-2 or TRBV6-3 with TRBJ2-7; TRBD2 might be the D (5 bases). Germline values: CDR1 MNHEY, CDR2 SVGEGT. This CDR3 region has 15 residues. The ends were cut back, 1 base at V and 3 bases at J, with 13 bases in the middle. CDR3 DNA sequence: TGTGCCAGCAGTTACTTCCCGAGAGGGAGCTACGAGCAGTACTTC. This encodes CASSYFPRGSYEQYF.

This clonotype was recorded many times. The chain links TRBV3-1 to TRBJ2-5; 7 positions match TRBD2. Losses at the gene ends were 1 base for V and 5 bases for J; bases not matched to a gene: 7. Germline CDR1 and CDR2: LGHDT and YNNKEL (reference sequence). This CDR3 is 15 amino acids long. Here the CDR3 reads CASSQGQRDYETQYF. The CDR3 DNA follows: TGTGCCAGCAGCCAAGGGCAGCGGGACTATGAGACCCAGTACTTC.

This clonotype was observed at least ten times. V is TRBV5-1 and J is TRBJ2-1; the D is unclear. This CDR3 is built from 11 residues. V lost 4 bases and J 3 bases, leaving 2 bases between the germline ends. Germline assignment: CDR1 SGHRS and CDR2 YFSETQ. DNA for the CDR3: TGCGCCAGCAGCAACTACAATGAGCAGTTCTTC. It encodes CASSNYNEQFF.

The V gene is TRBV3-1, the J gene TRBJ2-7; D not resolved. The V gene lost 0 bases and the J gene lost 4 bases, with 13 bases spanning the gap. Per germline, CDR1 LGHDT and CDR2 YNNKEL (reference sequence). This CDR3 is 15 amino acids long. The DNA for the CDR3 is TGTGCCAGCAGCCAAGATCCCAAAAAAAGTTACGAGCAGTACTTC. Protein product: CASSQDPKKSYEQYF.

The V and J genes are TRBV7-9 and TRBJ2-5; D gene ambiguous. Germline lookup yields CDR1 SEHNR and CDR2 FQNEAQ (reference sequence). Trimming removed 2 bases at V and 0 bases at J, with 7 bases between. This CDR3 is 14 amino acids long. CDR3 bases: TGTGCCAGCAGCTTAAGTAGACACCAAGAGACCCAGTACTTC. This gives the protein CASSLSRHQETQYF.

This clonotype was found a few times. The chain has TRBV6-2 or TRBV6-3 and TRBJ2-6; D not certain. The ends were cut back, 2 bases at V and 0 bases at J, with 5 bases in the middle. CDR3 length: 15 residues. Germline lookup yields CDR1 MNHEY and CDR2 SVGEGT. The CDR3 DNA follows: TGTGCCAGCAGTTACGCAGGCTCTGGGGCCAACGTCCTGACTTTC. It codes for CASSYAGSGANVLTF.

V and J are TRBV11-2 and TRBJ2-1, with D possibly being TRBD2 (6 bases). The CDR3 consists of 14 residues. Germline V CDR1 and CDR2: SGHAT, FQNNGV. Trimming cost V 4 bases and J 4 bases, with 11 bases left between them. The CDR3 sequence is CASSSRAGYNEQFF. The CDR3 coding sequence is TGTGCCAGCAGCTCAAGAGCGGGTTACAATGAGCAGTTCTTC.

The chain recombines TRBV28 with TRBJ2-6; unclear D gene. The V end lost 6 bases, the J end lost 2 bases, and 14 bases lay between the germline ends. The CDR3 runs 16 residues. CDR1 is MDHEN, CDR2 SYDVKM, per germline. CDR3 nucleotide sequence: TGTGCCAGCAGCCCGGCCCGTTCAGCTGGGGCCAACGTCCTGACTTTC. This gives the protein CASSPARSAGANVLTF.

This clonotype was observed many times. This chain connects TRBV29-1 to TRBJ2-6; no reliable D call. Germline-derived CDR1 and CDR2 are SQVTM and ANQGSEA. The CDR3 is 14 amino acids. Trimming left V 7 bases short and J 3 bases short, with 13 bases between. In DNA form, the CDR3 reads TGCAGCGCCGACCTAGGTGGTGGGGCCAACGTCCTGACTTTC. This encodes CSADLGGGANVLTF. The complete variable domain, with remaining parts taken from reference TRBV29-1 and TRBJ2-6, reads SAVISQKPSRDICQRGTSLTIQCQVDSQVTMMFWYRQQPGQSLTLIATANQGSEATYESGFVIDKFPISRPNLTFSTLTVSNMSPEDSSIYLCSADLGGGANVLTFGAGSRLTVL.

The CDR3 sequence is CASSEWVLAGEKLFF. CDR3 sequence (DNA): TGTGCCAGCAGTGAATGGGTATTAGCCGGTGAAAAACTGTTTTTT. The rearrangement uses TRBV25-1 and TRBJ1-4; D is undetermined. The V gene's germline CDR1 is MGHDK and CDR2 SYGVNS. The CDR3 extends over 15 amino acids. Trimming stripped 1 base from V and 7 bases from J, with 13 bases between.